These T cell receptor beta chains were read from a single sample in a study of T cell responses to AZD1222 COVID-19 vaccine. Sequencing was performed with immunoSEQ multiplex PCR; in TCRdb, only in-frame clones are kept and a portion is missing. This sample has more than 100,000 clones, with approximately 86% found just once. Here the sequenced sample was peripheral blood, taken on day 0 of AZD1222 vaccination. These receptors were taken from an adult in good health. Both conserved end residues are part of each CDR3. A D gene is named only where the DNA matches it firmly. Rows may omit the clone size; those that give it use once, few, many or a size class.

v_call	j_call	clone_size	d_call	cdr3_nt	cdr3_aa
TRBV3-1/TRBV3-2	TRBJ1-5	NA	NA	TGTGCCAGCAGCCAAGATATTAGGACCAGAACTTATAGCAATCAGCCCCAGCATTTT	CASSQDIRTRTYSNQPQHF
TRBV7-9	TRBJ1-4	NA	TRBD1	TGTGCCAGCAGCCCTGGGGGACAGGAAAAACTGTTTTTT	CASSPGGQEKLFF
TRBV30	TRBJ2-7	NA	NA	TGTGCCTGGAGAAGGGGAGCCTACGAGCAGTACTTC	CAWRRGAYEQYF
TRBV6-2/TRBV6-3	TRBJ1-1	NA	NA	TGTGCCAGCGGCCCTCAGAACACTGAAGCTTTCTTT	CASGPQNTEAFF
TRBV28	TRBJ1-2	NA	TRBD1	TGTGCCAGCAGTCCCCCCGGGACAGACTATGGCTACACCTTC	CASSPPGTDYGYTF
TRBV18	TRBJ2-5	NA	TRBD1	TGTGCCAGCTCACCGGGACAGGGGGCGAAGACCCAGTACTTC	CASSPGQGAKTQYF
TRBV6-5	TRBJ1-5	NA	NA	TGTGCCAGCAGCCTACAGGAACTCAATCAGCCCCAGCATTTT	CASSLQELNQPQHF
TRBV28	TRBJ2-5	NA	NA	TGTGCCAGCAGTCTACAGGTTTCAGGAGAGACCCAGTACTTC	CASSLQVSGETQYF
TRBV18	TRBJ2-7	NA	TRBD1	TGTGCCAGCTCACCACCGTCAGGGGGATTGTCCTACGAGCAGTACTTC	CASSPPSGGLSYEQYF
TRBV3-1/TRBV3-2	TRBJ1-3	few	NA	TGTGCCAGCAGCCAGGGGGGCCCCTCTGGAAACACCATATATTTT	CASSQGGPSGNTIYF
TRBV28	TRBJ1-5	NA	NA	TGTGCCAGCACCCCAGGCGGGGGTGGGAGATGGCATTTT	CASTPGGGGRWHF
TRBV24-1	TRBJ2-3	NA	TRBD2	TGTGCCACCAGTGATCCTAGCGGGGGGCCTCGCACAGATACGCAGTATTTT	CATSDPSGGPRTDTQYF
TRBV2	TRBJ1-2	once	TRBD1	TGTGCCAGCAGGGGACAGGGGGCCCACTATGGCTACACCTTC	CASRGQGAHYGYTF
TRBV5-1	TRBJ1-2	NA	NA	TGCGCCAGCAGCTTCGCTTTGGCGGGGCAAGACTATGGCTACACCTTC	CASSFALAGQDYGYTF
TRBV5-1	TRBJ1-2	NA	TRBD1	TGCGCCACCTCTCGGACAGGGGATGGCTATGGCTACACCTTC	CATSRTGDGYGYTF
TRBV7-2	TRBJ2-1	NA	TRBD2	TGTGCCAGCAGCCCCCGTTTATTAGCGGGGGCGGACTCCTACAATGAGCAGTTCTTC	CASSPRLLAGADSYNEQFF
TRBV7-8	TRBJ2-5	once	NA	TGTGCCAGCAGCTTAGCGGCCCTATGGGAGACCCAGTACTTC	CASSLAALWETQYF
TRBV7-2	TRBJ2-7	once	TRBD2	TGTGCCAGCAGCACCATGTGGGGGGGGGCCTACGAGCAGTACTTC	CASSTMWGGAYEQYF
TRBV5-1	TRBJ1-2	NA	NA	TGCGCCAGCAGCTTGCTTTGGGGGCTCGAGTATGGCTACACCTTC	CASSLLWGLEYGYTF
TRBV6-4	TRBJ2-2	NA	TRBD2	TGTGCCAGCAGTGAGATAGCGGGGAACACCGGGGAGCTGTTTTTT	CASSEIAGNTGELFF